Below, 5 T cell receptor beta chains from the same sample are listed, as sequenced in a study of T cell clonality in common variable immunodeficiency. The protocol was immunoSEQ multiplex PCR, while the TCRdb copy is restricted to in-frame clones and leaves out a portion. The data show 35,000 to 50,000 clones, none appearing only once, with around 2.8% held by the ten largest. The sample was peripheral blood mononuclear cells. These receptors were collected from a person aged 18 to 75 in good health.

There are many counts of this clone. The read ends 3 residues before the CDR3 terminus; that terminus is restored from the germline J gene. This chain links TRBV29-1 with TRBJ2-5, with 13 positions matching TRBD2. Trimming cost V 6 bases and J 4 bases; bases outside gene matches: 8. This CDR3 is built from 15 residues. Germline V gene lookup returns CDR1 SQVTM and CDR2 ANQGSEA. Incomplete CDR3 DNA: TGCAGCGTCACCGGGACTAGCGGGATCGGAGAGACC. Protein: CSVTGTSGIGET. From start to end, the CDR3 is CSVTGTSGIGETQYF.

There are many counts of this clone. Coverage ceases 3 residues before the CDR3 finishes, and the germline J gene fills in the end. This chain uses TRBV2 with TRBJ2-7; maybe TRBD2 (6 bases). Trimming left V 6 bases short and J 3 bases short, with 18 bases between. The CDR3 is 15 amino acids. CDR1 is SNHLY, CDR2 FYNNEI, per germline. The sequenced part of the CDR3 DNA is TGTGCCAGCAGAGGGACCGGGACTCGCCGCTACGAG. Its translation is CASRGTGTRRYE. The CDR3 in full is CASRGTGTRRYEQYF.

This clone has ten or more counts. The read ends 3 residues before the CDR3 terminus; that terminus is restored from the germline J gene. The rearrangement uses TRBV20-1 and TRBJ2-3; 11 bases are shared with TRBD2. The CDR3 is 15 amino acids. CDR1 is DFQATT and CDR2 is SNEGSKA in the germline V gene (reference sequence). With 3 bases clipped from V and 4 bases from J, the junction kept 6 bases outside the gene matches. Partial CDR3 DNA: TGCAGTGCTAGCCAACTAGCGGGAGTAGCAGATACG. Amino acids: CSASQLAGVADT. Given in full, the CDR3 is CSASQLAGVADTQYF.

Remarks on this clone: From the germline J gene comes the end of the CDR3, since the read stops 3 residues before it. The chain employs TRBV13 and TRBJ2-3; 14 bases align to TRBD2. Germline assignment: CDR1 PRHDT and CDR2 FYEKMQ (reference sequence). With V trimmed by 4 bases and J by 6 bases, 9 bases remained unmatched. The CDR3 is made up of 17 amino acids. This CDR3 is CASSSRLAGGPEDTQYF. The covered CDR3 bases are TGTGCCAGCAGCTCTAGACTAGCGGGAGGGCCTGAGGATACG.

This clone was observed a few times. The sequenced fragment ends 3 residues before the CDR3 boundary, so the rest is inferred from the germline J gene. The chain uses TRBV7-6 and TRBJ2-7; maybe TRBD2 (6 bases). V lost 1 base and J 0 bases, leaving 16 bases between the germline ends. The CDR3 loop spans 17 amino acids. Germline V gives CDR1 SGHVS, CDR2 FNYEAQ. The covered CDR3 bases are TGTGCCAGCAGCTTAGGGCGCGGGGCCGCAAGCTCCTACGAG. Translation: CASSLGRGAASSYE. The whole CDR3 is CASSLGRGAASSYEQYF. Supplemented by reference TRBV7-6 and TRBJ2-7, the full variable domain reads GAGVSQSPRYKVTKRGQDVALRCDPISGHVSLYWYRQALGQGPEFLTYFNYEAQQDKSGLPNDRFSAERPEGSISTLTIQRTEQRDSAMYRCASSLGRGAASSYEQYFGPGTRLTVT.